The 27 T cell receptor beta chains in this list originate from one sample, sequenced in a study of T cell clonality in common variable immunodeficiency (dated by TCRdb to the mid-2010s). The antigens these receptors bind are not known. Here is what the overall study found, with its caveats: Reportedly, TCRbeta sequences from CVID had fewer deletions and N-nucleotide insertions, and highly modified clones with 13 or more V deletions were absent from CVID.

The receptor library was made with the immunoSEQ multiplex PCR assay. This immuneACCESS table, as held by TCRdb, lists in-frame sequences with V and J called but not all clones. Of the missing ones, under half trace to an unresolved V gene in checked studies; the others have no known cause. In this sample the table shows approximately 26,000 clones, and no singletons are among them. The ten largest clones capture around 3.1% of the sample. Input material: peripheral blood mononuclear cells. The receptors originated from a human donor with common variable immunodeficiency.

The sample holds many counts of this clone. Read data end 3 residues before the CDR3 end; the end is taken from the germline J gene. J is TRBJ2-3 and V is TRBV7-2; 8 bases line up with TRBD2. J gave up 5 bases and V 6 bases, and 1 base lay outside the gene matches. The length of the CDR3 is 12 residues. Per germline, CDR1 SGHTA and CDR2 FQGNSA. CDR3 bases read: TGTGCCAGCAGGCTAGCGGGAGATACG. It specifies CASRLAGDT. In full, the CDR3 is CASRLAGDTQYF.

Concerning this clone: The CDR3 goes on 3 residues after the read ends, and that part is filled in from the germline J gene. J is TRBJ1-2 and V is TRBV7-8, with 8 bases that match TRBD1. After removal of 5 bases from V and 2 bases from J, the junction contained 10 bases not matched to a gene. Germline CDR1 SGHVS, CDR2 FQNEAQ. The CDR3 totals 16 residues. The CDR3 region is CASSIIQGVKNYGYTF. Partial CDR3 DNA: TGTGCCAGCAGCATAATACAGGGGGTCAAGAACTATGGC.

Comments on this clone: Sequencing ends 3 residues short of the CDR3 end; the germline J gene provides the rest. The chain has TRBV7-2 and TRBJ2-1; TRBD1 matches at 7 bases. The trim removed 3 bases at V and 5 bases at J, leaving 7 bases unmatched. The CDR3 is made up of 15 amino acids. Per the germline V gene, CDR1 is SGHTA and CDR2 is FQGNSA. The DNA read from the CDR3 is TGTGCCAGCAGCTTCCCACAGGGGAATAACAATGAG. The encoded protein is CASSFPQGNNNE. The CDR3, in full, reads CASSFPQGNNNEQFF.

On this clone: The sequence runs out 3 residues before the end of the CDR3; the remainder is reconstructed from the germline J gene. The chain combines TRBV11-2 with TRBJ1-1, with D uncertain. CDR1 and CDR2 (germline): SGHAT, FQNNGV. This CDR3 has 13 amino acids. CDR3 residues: CASSLERVGDAFF. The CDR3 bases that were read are TGTGCCAGCAGCTTAGAGAGGGTAGGTGAC.

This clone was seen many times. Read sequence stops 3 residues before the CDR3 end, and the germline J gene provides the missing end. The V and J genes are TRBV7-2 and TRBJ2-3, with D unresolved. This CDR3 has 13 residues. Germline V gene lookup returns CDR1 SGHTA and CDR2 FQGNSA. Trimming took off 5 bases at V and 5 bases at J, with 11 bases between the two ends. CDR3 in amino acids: CASSAPARDTQYF. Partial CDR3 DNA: TGTGCCAGCAGCGCCCCAGCGCGAGATACG.

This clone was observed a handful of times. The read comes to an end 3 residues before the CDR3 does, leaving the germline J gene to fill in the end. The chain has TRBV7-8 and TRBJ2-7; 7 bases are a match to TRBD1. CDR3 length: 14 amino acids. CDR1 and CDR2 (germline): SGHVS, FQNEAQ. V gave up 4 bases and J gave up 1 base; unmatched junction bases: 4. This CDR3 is CASSYNRGSYEQYF. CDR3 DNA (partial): TGTGCCAGCAGCTACAACAGGGGATCCTACGAG.

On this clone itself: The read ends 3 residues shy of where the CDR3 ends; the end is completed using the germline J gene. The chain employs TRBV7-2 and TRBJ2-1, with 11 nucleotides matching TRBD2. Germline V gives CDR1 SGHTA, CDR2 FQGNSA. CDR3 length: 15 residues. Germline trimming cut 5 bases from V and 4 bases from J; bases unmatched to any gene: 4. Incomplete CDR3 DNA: TGTGCCAGCAGCACCCGGACTAGCGGGTACAATGAG. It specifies CASSTRTSGYNE. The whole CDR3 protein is CASSTRTSGYNEQFF.

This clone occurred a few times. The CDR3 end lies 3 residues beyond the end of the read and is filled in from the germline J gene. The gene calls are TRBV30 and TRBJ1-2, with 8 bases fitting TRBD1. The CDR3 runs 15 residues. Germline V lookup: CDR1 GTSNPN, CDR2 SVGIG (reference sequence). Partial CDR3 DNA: TGTGCCTGGAGTGTACCAGGGGACAGGTTGCGCGGC. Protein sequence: CAWSVPGDRLRG. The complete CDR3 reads CAWSVPGDRLRGYTF.

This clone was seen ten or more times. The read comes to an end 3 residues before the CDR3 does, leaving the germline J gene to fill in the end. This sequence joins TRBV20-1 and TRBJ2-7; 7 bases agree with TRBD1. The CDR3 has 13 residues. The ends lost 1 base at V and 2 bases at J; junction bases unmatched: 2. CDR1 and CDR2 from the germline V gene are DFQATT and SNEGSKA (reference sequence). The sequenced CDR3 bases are TGCAGTGCTAGAGGACAGGGTACCTACGAG. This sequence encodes CSARGQGTYE. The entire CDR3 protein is CSARGQGTYEQYF.

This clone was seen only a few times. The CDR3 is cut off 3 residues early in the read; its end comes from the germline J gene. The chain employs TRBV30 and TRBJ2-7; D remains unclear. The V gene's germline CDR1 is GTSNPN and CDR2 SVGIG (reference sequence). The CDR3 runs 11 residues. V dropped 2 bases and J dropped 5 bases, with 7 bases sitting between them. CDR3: CAWSIIHEQYF. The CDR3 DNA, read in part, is TGTGCCTGGAGTATAATCCACGAG.

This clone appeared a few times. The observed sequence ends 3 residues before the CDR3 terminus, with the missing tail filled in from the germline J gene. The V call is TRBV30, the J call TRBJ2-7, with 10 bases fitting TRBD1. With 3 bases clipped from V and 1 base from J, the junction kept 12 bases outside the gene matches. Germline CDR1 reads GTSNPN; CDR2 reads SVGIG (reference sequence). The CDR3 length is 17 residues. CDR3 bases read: TGTGCCTGGAGGGGGACAGGGGCCGGTCGTGCTTCCTACGAG. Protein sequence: CAWRGTGAGRASYE. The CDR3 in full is CAWRGTGAGRASYEQYF.

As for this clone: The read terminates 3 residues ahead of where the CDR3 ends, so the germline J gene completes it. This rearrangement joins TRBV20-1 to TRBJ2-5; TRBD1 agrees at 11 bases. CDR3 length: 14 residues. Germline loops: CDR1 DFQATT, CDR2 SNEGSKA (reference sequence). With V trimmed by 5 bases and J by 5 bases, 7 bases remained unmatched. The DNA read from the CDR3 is TGCAGTGCTGGGACAGGGGGTGTTACGGAGACC. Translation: CSAGTGGVTET. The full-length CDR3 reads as CSAGTGGVTETQYF.

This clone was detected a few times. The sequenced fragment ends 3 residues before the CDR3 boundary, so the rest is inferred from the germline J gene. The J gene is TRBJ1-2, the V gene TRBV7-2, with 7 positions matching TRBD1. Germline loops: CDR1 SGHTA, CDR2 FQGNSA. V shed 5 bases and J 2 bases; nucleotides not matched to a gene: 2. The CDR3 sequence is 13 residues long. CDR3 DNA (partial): TGTGCCAGCAGCCCGGGACAGAACTATGGC. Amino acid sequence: CASSPGQNYG. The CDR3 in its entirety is CASSPGQNYGYTF.

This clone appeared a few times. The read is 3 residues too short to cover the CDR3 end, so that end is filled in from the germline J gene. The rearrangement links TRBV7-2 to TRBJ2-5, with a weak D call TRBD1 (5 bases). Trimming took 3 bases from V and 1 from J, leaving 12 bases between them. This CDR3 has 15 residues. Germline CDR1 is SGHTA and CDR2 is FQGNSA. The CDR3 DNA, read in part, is TGTGCCAGCAGCTTGACGAGACAGACCCAAGAGACC. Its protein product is CASSLTRQTQET. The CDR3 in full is CASSLTRQTQETQYF. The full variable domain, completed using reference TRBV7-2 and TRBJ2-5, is GAGVSQSPSNKVTEKGKDVELRCDPISGHTALYWYRQSLGQGLEFLIYFQGNSAPDKSGLPSDRFSAERTGGSVSTLTIQRTQQEDSAVYLCASSLTRQTQETQYFGPGTRLLVL.

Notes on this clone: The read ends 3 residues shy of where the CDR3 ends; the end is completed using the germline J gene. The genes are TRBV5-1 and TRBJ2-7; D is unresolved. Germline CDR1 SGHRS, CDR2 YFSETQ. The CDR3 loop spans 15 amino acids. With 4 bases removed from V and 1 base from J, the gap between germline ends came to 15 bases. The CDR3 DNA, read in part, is TGCGCCAGCAGCCCTGACATTTCACGATCCTACGAG. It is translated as CASSPDISRSYE. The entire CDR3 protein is CASSPDISRSYEQYF.

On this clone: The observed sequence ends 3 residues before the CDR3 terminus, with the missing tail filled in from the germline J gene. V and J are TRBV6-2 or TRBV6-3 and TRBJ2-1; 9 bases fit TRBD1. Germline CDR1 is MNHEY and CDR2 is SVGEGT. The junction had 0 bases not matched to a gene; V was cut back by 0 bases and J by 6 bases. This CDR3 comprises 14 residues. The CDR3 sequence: CASSYSTGGNEQFF. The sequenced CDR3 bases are TGTGCCAGCAGTTACTCGACAGGGGGCAATGAG.

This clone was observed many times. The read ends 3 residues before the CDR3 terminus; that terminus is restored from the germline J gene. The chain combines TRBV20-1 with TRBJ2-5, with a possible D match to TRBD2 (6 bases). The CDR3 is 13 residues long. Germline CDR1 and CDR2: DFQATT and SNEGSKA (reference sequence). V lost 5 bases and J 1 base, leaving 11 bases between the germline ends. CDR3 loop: CSASPGLQETQYF. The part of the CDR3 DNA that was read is TGCAGTGCTTCGCCGGGACTCCAAGAGACC.

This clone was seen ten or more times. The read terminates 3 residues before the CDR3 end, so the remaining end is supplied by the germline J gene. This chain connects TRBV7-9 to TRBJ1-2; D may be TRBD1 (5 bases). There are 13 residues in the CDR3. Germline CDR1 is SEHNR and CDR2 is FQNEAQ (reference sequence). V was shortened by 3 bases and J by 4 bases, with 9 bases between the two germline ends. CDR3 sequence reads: CASSFPDSYGYTF. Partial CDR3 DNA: TGTGCCAGCAGCTTCCCCGACAGCTATGGC.

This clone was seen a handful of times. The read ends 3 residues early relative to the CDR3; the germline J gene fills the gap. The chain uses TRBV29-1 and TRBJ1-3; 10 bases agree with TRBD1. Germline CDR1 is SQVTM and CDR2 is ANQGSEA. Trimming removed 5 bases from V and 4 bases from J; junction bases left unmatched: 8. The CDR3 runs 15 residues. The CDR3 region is CSVTPTGGFGNTIYF. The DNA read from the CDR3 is TGCAGCGTTACCCCGACAGGGGGCTTCGGAAACACC. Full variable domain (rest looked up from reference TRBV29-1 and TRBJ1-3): SAVISQKPSRDICQRGTSLTIQCQVDSQVTMMFWYRQQPGQSLTLIATANQGSEATYESGFVIDKFPISRPNLTFSTLTVSNMSPEDSSIYLCSVTPTGGFGNTIYFGEGSWLTVV.

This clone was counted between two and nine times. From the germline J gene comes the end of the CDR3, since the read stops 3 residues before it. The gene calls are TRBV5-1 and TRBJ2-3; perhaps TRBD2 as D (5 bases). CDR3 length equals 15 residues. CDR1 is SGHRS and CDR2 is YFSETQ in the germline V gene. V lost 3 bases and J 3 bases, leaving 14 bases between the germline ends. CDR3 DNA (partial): TGCGCCAGCAGCTCTACTAGTCGAGGGACAGATACG. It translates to CASSSTSRGTDT. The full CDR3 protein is CASSSTSRGTDTQYF.

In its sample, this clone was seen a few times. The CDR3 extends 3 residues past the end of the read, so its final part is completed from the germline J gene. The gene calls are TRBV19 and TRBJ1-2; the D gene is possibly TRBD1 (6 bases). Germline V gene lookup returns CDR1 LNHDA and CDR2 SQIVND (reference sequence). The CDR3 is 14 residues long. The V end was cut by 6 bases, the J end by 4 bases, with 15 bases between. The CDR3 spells CASSSTGTTYGYTF. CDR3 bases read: TGTGCCAGTAGCTCGACAGGCACGACCTATGGC. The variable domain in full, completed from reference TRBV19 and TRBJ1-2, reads DGGITQSPKYLFRKEGQNVTLSCEQNLNHDAMYWYRQDPGQGLRLIYYSQIVNDFQKGDIAEGYSVSREKKESFPLTVTSAQKNPTAFYLCASSSTGTTYGYTFGSGTRLTVV.

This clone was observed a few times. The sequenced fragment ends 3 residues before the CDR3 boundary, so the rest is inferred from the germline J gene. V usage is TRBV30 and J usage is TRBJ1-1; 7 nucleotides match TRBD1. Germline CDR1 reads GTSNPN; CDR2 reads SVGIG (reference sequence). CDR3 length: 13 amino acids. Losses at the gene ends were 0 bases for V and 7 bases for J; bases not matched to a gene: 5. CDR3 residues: CAWSVRGTVEAFF. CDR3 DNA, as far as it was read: TGTGCCTGGAGTGTACGGGGGACAGTTGAA. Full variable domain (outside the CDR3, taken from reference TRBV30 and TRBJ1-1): SQTIHQWPATLVQPVGSPLSLECTVEGTSNPNLYWYRQAAGRGLQLLFYSVGIGQISSEVPQNLSASRPQDRQFILSSKKLLLSDSGFYLCAWSVRGTVEAFFGQGTRLTVV.

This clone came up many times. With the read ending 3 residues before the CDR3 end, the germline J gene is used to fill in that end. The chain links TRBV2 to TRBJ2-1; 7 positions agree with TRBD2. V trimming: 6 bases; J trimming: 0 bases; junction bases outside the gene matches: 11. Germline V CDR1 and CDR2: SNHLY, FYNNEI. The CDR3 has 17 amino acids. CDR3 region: CASSLWVTGGSYNEQFF. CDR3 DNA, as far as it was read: TGTGCCAGCAGCCTGTGGGTCACGGGGGGCTCCTACAATGAG. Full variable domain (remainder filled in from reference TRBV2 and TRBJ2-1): EPEVTQTPSHQVTQMGQEVILRCVPISNHLYFYWYRQILGQKVEFLVSFYNNEISEKSEIFDDQFSVERPDGSNFTLKIRSTKLEDSAMYFCASSLWVTGGSYNEQFFGPGTRLTVL.

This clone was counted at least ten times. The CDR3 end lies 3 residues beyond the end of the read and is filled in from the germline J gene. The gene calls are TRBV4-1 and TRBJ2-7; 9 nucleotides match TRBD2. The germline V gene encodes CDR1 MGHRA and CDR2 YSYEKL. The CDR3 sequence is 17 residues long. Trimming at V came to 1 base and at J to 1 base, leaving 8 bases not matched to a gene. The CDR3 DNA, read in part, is TGCGCCAGCAGCCAAGGGCTAGCGGGGTTCCAGTCCTACGAG. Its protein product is CASSQGLAGFQSYE. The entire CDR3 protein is CASSQGLAGFQSYEQYF.

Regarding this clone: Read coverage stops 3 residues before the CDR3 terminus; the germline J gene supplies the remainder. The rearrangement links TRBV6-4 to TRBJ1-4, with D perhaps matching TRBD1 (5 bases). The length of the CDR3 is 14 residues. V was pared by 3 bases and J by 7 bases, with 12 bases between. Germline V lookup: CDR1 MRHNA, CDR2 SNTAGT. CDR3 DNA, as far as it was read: TGTGCCAGCAGTGATCAGGGTTTTACTGAAAAA. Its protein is CASSDQGFTEK. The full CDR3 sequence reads CASSDQGFTEKLFF.

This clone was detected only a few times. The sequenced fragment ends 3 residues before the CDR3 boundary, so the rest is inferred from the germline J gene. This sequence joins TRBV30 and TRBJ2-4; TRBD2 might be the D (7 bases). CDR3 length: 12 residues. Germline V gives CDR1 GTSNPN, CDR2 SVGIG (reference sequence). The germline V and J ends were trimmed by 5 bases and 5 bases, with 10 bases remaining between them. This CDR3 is CAWYGGQNIQYF. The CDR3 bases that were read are TGTGCCTGGTACGGGGGGCAAAACATT.

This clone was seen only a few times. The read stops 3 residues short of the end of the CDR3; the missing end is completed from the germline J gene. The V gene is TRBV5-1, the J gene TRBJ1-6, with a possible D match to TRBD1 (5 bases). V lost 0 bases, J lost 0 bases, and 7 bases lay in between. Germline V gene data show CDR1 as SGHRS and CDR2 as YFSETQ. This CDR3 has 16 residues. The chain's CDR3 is CASSLDDSSYNSPLHF. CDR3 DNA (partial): TGCGCCAGCAGCTTGGACGACAGCTCCTATAATTCACCC.